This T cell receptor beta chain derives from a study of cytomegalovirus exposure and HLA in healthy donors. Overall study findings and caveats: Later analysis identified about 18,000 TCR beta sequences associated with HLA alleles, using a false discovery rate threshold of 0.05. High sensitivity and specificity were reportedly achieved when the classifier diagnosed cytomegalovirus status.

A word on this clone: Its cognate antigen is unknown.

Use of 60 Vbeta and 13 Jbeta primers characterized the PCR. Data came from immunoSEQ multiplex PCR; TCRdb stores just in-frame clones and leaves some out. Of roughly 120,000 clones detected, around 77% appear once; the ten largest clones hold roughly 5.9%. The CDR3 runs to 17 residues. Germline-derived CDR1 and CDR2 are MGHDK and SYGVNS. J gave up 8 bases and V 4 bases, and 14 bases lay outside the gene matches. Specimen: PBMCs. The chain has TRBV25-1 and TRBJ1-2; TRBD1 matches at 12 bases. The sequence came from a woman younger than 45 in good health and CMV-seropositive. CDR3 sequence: CASSGGGQGASRIGYTF. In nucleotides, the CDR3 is TGTGCCAGCAGTGGGGGGGGACAGGGGGCCTCGAGGATAGGCTACACCTTC.